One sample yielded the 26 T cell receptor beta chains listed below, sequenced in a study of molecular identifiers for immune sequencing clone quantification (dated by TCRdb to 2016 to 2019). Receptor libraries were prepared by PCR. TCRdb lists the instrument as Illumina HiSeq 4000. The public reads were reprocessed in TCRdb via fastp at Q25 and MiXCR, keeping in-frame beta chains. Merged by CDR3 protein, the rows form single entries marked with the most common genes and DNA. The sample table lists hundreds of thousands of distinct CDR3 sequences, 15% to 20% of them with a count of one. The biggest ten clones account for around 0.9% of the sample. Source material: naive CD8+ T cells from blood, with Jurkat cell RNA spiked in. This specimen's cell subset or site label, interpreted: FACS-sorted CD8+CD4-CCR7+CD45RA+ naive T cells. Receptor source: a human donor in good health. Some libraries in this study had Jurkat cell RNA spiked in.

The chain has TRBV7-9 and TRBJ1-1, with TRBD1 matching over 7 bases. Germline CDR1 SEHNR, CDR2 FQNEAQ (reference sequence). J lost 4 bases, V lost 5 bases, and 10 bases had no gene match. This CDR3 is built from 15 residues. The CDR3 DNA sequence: TGTGCCAGCAGCGCAACGACAGGGAGCGGCACTGAAGCTTTCTTT. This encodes CASSATTGSGTEAFF.

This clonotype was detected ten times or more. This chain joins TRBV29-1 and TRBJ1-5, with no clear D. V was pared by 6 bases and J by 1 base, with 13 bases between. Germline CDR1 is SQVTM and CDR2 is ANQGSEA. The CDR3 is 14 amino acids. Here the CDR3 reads CSVSELDSNQPQHF. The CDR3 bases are TGCAGCGTCTCTGAACTGGACAGCAATCAGCCCCAGCATTTT.

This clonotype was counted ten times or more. The CDR3 sequence is CASSAGQGLTNTGELFF. DNA for the CDR3: TGTGCCAGCAGCGCTGGACAGGGGTTGACGAACACCGGGGAGCTGTTTTTT. The chain links TRBV9 to TRBJ2-2, with 9 nucleotides matching TRBD1. The germline CDR1 and CDR2 sequences are SGDLS and YYNGEE. J was trimmed by 0 bases and V by 3 bases; bases with no gene match: 6. CDR3 length: 17 amino acids.

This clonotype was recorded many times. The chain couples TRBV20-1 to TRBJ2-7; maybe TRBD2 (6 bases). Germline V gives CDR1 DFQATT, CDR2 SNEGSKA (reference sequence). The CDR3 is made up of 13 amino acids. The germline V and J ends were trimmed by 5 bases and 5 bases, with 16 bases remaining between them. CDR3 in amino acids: CSALTGTPDEQYF. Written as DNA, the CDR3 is TGCAGTGCTCTAACGGGGACTCCTGACGAGCAGTACTTC.

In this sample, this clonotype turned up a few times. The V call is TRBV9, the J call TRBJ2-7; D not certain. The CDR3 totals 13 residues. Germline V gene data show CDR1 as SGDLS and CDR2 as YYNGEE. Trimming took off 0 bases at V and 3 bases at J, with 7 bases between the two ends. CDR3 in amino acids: CASSVAAHYEQYF. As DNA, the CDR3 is TGTGCCAGCAGCGTAGCAGCCCACTACGAGCAGTACTTC. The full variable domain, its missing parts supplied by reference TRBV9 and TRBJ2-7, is DSGVTQTPKHLITATGQRVTLRCSPRSGDLSVYWYQQSLDQGLQFLIQYYNGEERAKGNILERFSAQQFPDLHSELNLSSLELGDSALYFCASSVAAHYEQYFGPGTRLTVT.

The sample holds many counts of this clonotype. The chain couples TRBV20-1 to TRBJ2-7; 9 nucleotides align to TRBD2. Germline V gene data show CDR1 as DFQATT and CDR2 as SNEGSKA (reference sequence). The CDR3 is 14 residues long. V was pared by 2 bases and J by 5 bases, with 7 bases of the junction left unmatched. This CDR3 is CSARLAGASNEQYF. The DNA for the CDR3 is TGCAGTGCTAGATTAGCGGGAGCATCCAACGAGCAGTACTTC.

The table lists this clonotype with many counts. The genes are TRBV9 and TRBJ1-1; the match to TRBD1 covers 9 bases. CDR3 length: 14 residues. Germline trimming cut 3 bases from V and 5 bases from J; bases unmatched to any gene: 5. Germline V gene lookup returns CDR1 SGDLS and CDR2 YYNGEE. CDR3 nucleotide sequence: TGTGCCAGCAGCGGAGGACAGGGGAGGACTGAAGCTTTCTTT. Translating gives CASSGGQGRTEAFF.

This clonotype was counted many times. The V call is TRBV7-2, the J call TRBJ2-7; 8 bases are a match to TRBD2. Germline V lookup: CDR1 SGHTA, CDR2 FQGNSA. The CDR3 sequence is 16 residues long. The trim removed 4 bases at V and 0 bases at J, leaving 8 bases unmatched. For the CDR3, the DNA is TGTGCCAGCAGCTCGCAGGCCAGCGGGAGCTCCTACGAGCAGTACTTC. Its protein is CASSSQASGSSYEQYF. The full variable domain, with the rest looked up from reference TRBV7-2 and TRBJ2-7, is GAGVSQSPSNKVTEKGKDVELRCDPISGHTALYWYRQSLGQGLEFLIYFQGNSAPDKSGLPSDRFSAERTGGSVSTLTIQRTQQEDSAVYLCASSSQASGSSYEQYFGPGTRLTVT.

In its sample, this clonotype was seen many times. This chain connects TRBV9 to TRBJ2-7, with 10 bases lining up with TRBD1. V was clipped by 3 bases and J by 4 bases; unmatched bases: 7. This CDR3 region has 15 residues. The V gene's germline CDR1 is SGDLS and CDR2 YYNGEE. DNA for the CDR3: TGTGCCAGCAGCGGGTCCGGGACAGGGGAGTACGAGCAGTACTTC. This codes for CASSGSGTGEYEQYF.

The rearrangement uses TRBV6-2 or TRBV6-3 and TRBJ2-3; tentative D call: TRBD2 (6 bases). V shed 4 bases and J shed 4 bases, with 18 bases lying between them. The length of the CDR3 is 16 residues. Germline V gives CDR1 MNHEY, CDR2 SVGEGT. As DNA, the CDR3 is TGTGCCAGCAGTTTCTCTAGCGAAAGTAAGGCAGATACGCAGTATTTT. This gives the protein CASSFSSESKADTQYF.

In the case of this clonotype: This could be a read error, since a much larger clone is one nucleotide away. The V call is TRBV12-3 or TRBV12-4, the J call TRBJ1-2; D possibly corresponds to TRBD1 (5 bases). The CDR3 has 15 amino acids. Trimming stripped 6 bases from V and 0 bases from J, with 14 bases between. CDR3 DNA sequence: TGTGCCAGCAGCCCCGAGGACACCACTAACTATGGCTACACCTTC. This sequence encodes CASSPEDTTNYGYTF.

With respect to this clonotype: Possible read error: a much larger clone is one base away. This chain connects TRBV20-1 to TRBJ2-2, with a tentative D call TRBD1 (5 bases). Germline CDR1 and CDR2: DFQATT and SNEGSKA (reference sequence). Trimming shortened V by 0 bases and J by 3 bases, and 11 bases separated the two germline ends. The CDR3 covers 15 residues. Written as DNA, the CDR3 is TGCAGTGCTAGAGAGACAGTGACGGACACCGGGGAGCTGTTTTTT. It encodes CSARETVTDTGELFF.

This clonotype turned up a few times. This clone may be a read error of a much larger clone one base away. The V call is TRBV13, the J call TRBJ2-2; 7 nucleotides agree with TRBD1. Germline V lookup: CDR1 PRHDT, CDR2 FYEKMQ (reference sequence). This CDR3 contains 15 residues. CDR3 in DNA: TGTGCCAGCAGCCTAGGGGGCCTGGGCACCAGGGAGCTGTTTTTT. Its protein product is CASSLGGLGTRELFF.

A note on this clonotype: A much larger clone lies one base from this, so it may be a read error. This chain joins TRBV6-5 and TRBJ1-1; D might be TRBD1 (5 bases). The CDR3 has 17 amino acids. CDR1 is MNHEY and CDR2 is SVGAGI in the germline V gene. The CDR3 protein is CVSATRAWGSMNTEAFF. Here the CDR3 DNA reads TGTGTCAGCGCCACAAGAGCTTGGGGGAGTATGAACACTGAAGCTTTCTTT.

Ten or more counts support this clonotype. CDR3 amino acids: CASRRDLQGVYGYTF. Here the CDR3 DNA reads TGTGCCAGCAGACGAGATCTACAGGGGGTCTATGGCTACACCTTC. The chain carries TRBV6-2 or TRBV6-3 and TRBJ1-2; 8 positions match TRBD1. The CDR3 contains 15 residues. Germline CDR1 is MNHEY and CDR2 is SVGEGT. V dropped 6 bases and J dropped 4; count of bases not matched to a gene: 10.

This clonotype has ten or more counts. CDR3 nucleotide sequence: TGTGCCAGCAGCCATCCCAACAGGGTTGGTGGAGATACGCAGTATTTT. Residues: CASSHPNRVGGDTQYF. The chain has TRBV6-2 or TRBV6-3 and TRBJ2-3, with a tentative D call TRBD1 (6 bases). Germline CDR1 is MNHEY and CDR2 is SVGEGT. This CDR3 spans 16 amino acids. Trimming removed 6 bases at V and 5 bases at J, with 21 bases between.

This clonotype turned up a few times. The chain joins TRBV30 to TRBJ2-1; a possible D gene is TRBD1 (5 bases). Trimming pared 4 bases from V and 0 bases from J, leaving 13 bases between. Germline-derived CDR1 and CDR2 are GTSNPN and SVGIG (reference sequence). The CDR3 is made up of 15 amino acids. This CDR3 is CAWNQGSSSYNEQFF. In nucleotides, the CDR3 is TGTGCCTGGAACCAGGGATCGAGCTCCTACAATGAGCAGTTCTTC. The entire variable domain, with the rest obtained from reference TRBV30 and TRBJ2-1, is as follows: SQTIHQWPATLVQPVGSPLSLECTVEGTSNPNLYWYRQAAGRGLQLLFYSVGIGQISSEVPQNLSASRPQDRQFILSSKKLLLSDSGFYLCAWNQGSSSYNEQFFGPGTRLTVL.

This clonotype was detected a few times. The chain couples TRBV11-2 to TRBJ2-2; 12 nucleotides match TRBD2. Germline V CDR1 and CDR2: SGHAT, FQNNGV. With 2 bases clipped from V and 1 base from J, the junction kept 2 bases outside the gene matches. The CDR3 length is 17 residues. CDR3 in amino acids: CASSLWGLAGNTGELFF. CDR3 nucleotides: TGTGCCAGCAGCTTATGGGGACTAGCGGGGAACACCGGGGAGCTGTTTTTT.

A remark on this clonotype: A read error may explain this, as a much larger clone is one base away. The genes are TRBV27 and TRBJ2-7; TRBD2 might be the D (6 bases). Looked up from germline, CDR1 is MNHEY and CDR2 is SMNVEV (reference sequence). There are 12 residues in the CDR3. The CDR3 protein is CASSSEGNEQCF. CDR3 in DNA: TGTGCCAGCAGTTCGGAGGGAAACGAGCAGTGCTTC.

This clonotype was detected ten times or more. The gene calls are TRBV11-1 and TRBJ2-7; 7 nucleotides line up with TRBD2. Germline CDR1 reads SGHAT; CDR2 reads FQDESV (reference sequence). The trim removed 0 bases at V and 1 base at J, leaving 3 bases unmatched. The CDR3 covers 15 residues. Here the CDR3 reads CASSLAAGESYEQYF. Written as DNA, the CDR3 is TGTGCCAGCAGCTTAGCTGCGGGGGAATCCTACGAGCAGTACTTC.

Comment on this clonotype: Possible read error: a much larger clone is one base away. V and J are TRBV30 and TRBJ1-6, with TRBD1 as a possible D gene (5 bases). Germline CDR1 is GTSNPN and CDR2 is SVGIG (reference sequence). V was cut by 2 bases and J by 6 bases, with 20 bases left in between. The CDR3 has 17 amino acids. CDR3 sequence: CAWSRTPRGRINSPLHF. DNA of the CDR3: TGTGCCTGGAGTCGAACCCCCCGGGGCAGAATTAATTCACCCCTCCACTTT.

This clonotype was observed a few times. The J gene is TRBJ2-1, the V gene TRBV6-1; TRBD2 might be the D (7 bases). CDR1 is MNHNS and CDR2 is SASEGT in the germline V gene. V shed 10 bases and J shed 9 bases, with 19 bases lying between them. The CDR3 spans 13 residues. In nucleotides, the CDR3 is TGTGCCACCGGCGGGGGCGGGAGTCCTGAGCAGTTCTTC. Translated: CATGGGGSPEQFF.

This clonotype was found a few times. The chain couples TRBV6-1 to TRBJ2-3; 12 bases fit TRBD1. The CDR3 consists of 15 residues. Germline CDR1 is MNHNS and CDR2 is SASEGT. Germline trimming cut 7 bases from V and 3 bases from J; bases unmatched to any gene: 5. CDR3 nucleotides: TGTGCCAGCACCCCGGGACAGGGGGCAACAGATACGCAGTATTTT. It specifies CASTPGQGATDTQYF.

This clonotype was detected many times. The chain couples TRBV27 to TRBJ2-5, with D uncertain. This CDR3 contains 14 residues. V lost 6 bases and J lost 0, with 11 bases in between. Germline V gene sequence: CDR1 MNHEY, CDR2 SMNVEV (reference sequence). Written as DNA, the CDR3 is TGTGCCAGCAGGCCTTTGGAGTACCAAGAGACCCAGTACTTC. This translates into CASRPLEYQETQYF.

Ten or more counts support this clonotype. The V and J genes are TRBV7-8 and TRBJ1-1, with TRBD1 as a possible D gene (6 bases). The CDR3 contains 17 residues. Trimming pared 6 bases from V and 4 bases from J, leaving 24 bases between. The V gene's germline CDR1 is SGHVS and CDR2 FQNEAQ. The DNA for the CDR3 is TGTGCCAGCAGTTTTACAGGGAGTTTGGTTGTGAGCACTGAAGCTTTCTTT. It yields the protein CASSFTGSLVVSTEAFF.

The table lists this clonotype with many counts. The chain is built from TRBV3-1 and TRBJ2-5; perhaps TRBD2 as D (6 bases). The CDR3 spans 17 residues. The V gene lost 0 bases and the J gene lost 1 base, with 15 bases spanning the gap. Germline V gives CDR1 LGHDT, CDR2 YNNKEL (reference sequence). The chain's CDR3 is CASSQDLASVLQETQYF. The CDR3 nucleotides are TGTGCCAGCAGCCAAGATTTGGCTAGCGTTCTCCAAGAGACCCAGTACTTC.